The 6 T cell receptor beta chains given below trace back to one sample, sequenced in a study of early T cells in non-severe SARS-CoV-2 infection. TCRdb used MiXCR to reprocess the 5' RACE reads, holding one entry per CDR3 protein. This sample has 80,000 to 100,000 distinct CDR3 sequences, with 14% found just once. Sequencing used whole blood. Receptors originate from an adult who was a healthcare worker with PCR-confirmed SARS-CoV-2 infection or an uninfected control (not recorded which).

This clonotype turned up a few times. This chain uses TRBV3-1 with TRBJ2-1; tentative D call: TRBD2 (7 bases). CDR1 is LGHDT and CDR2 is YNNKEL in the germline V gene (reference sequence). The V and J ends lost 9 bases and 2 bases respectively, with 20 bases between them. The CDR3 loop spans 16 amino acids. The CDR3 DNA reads TGTGCCAGTACCTGGGGGGGGCGCGGAACCTACAATGAGCAGTTCTTC. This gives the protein CASTWGGRGTYNEQFF.

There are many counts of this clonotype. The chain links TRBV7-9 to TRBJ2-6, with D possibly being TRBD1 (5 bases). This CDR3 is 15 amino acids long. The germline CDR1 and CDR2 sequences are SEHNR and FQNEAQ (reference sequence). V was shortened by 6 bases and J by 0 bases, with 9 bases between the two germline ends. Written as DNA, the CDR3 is TGTGCCAGCAGTCGACAGAGCTCTGGGGCCAACGTCCTGACTTTC. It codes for CASSRQSSGANVLTF.

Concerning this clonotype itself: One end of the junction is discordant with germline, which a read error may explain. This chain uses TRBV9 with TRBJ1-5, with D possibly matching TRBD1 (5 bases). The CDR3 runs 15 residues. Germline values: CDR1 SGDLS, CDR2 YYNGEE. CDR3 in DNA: TGTGCCAGCAGCGTAGAGTCAGGGAGCAATCAGCCCCAGCTTTTT. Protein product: CASSVESGSNQPQLF.

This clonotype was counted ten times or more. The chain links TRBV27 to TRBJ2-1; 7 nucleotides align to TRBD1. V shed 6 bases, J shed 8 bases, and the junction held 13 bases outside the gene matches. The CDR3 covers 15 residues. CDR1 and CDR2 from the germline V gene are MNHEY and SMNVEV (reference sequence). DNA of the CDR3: TGTGCCAGCAGACTAACAGGGGACCCCTCGCATGAGCAGTTCTTC. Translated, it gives CASRLTGDPSHEQFF.

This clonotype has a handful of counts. Written as DNA, the CDR3 is TGTGCCAGCTCGCGGGATACTTCTCTCTACGAGCAGTACTTC. This sequence encodes CASSRDTSLYEQYF. The V call is TRBV7-9, the J call TRBJ2-7, with D perhaps TRBD2 (6 bases). V lost 8 bases to trimming and J lost 3 bases, with 17 bases between them. The CDR3 runs to 14 residues. Germline lookup yields CDR1 SEHNR and CDR2 FQNEAQ (reference sequence).

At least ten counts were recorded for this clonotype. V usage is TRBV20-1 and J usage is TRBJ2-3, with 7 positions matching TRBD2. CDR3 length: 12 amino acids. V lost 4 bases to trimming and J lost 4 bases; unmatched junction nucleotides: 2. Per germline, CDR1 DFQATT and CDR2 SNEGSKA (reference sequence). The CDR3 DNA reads TGCAGTGCTACAACTAGCGCAGATACGCAGTATTTT. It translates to CSATTSADTQYF.